Below, 8 T cell receptor beta chains from the same sample are listed, as sequenced in a study of naive and memory T cell subsets. Overall study findings and caveats: A few larger clonotypes appeared in naive repertoires, especially CD8, possibly memory cells re-expressing CD45RA.

Both TRBC1 and TRBC2 were covered by a beta constant-region primer of two equimolar oligonucleotides. The ligated cDNA underwent four PCR rounds using SP2 and nested alpha and beta constant-region primers. TCRdb redid the calling of the UMI-ligation and nested PCR reads with MiXCR, one entry per CDR3 protein. Counted here are 150,000 or so distinct CDR3 sequences, 22% occurring once; the ten biggest clones make up roughly 0.1%. Their recognized antigens are unknown. Sequencing used naive CD4+ T cells from blood. The receptors come from a human donor in good health.

This clonotype turned up a few times. This chain uses TRBV6-5 with TRBJ2-5; the D call may be TRBD1 or TRBD2 (5 bases each). The CDR3 covers 13 residues. From germline, CDR1 is MNHEY and CDR2 SVGAGI. Between the trimmed V and J ends, which lost 6 bases and 5 bases, there was a span of 13 bases. The CDR3 bases are TGTGCCAGCAGCGGGACCATGCGGGAGACCCAGTACTTC. Encoded protein: CASSGTMRETQYF.

The table lists this clonotype with many counts. The rearrangement links TRBV7-9 to TRBJ2-3; 9 bases match TRBD2. Per the germline V gene, CDR1 is SEHNR and CDR2 is FQNEAQ (reference sequence). The CDR3 spans 15 residues. V dropped 2 bases and J dropped 5; count of bases not matched to a gene: 5. The CDR3 bases are TGTGCCAGCAGCTTACTAGCGGGAATGGGAGATACGCAGTATTTT. Protein sequence: CASSLLAGMGDTQYF.

This clonotype was observed a few times. This chain uses TRBV28 with TRBJ1-2, with unresolved D. This CDR3 is 13 amino acids long. CDR1 MDHEN and CDR2 SYDVKM come from the germline V gene. V gave up 7 bases and J gave up 6 bases, with 15 bases separating them. The CDR3 sequence: CASKAGVRDGYTF. The CDR3 DNA reads TGTGCCAGCAAGGCAGGAGTGCGAGATGGCTACACCTTC.

In regard to this clonotype: A much larger clone differs by one base, so this may be a read error. J is TRBJ2-1 and V is TRBV29-1, with 16 bases identical to TRBD2. The germline V gene encodes CDR1 SQVTM and CDR2 ANQGSEA. This CDR3 has 14 amino acids. Trimming removed 6 bases from V and 7 bases from J; junction bases left unmatched: 3. CDR3 residues: CSVEGLAGGNEQFF. In DNA, the CDR3 is TGCAGCGTCGAGGGACTAGCGGGAGGGAATGAGCAGTTCTTC.

The chain combines TRBV27 with TRBJ1-1, with D unresolved. The germline gives CDR1 MNHEY, CDR2 SMNVEV (reference sequence). CDR3 size: 14 residues. V lost 5 bases to trimming and J lost 1 base, with 11 bases between them. The CDR3 DNA reads TGTGCCAGCAGTCGATTGGTGGAGAACACTGAAGCTTTCTTT. Amino acids: CASSRLVENTEAFF.

The V call is TRBV4-1, the J call TRBJ2-3; TRBD1 agrees at 8 bases. This CDR3 is built from 17 residues. V lost 0 bases, J lost 2 bases, and 7 bases stayed unmatched. Looked up from germline, CDR1 is MGHRA and CDR2 is YSYEKL. The CDR3 loop reads CASSQDPPGGSTDTQYF. The CDR3 region has the DNA TGCGCCAGCAGCCAAGATCCCCCAGGGGGCTCCACAGATACGCAGTATTTT.

In its sample, this clonotype was seen many times. J is TRBJ2-5 and V is TRBV25-1; 7 bases are a match to TRBD2. Trimming removed 6 bases from V and 2 bases from J; junction bases left unmatched: 3. There are 13 residues in the CDR3. Germline CDR1 is MGHDK and CDR2 is SYGVNS. The CDR3 sequence is CASRLALQETQYF. For the CDR3, the DNA is TGTGCCAGCAGACTAGCGCTTCAAGAGACCCAGTACTTC.

This clonotype was seen a few times. CDR3 nucleotides: TGTGCCAGCTCACCTACAGCGGGGCCAGATACGCAGTATTTT. As protein: CASSPTAGPDTQYF. The chain joins TRBV18 to TRBJ2-3; 7 bases are shared with TRBD2. The length of the CDR3 is 14 residues. Germline-derived CDR1 and CDR2 are KGHSH and LQKENI. With 3 bases clipped from V and 4 bases from J, the junction kept 4 bases outside the gene matches.